This T cell receptor (beta chain) stems from a study of OX40 agonist ivuxolimab in advanced cancers. The CDR3 spans 12 residues. CDR1 SGHAT and CDR2 FQNNGV come from the germline V gene. The V gene lost 2 bases and the J gene lost 6 bases, with 8 bases spanning the gap. TCRdb's table, derived via immunoSEQ multiplex PCR, lists solely in-frame clones and lacks some. The sample lists just under 65,000 clones, roughly four fifths occurring once. The sequencing used CD4+ or CD8+ T cells sorted from blood, collected in a trial of the OX40 agonist ivuxolimab. This receptor was obtained from an adult with an advanced solid tumor such as melanoma, head and neck, liver or kidney cancer. The J gene is TRBJ2-7, the V gene TRBV11-2; no firm D call. This CDR3 is CASSLIGLEQYF. The CDR3 DNA follows: TGTGCCAGCAGCTTAATAGGGCTCGAGCAGTACTTC.